The text below deals with one T cell receptor (beta chain). This sample is part of a study of blood T cell repertoires in COVID-19. At the level of the study: COVID-19 samples, acute and convalescent, were from the United States, Italy and Spain. PBMCs, B-cell-depleted T cells, or T cells were the source of the cDNA or gDNA that made up the material.

After removal of 1 base from V and 6 bases from J, the junction contained 12 bases not matched to a gene. CDR3 length: 17 residues. Germline CDR1 and CDR2: LGHDT and YNNKEL (reference sequence). Living in 24 US areas, the participants were between 18 and 89 years of age. Original processing methods: It was from reference gene primer amplification that nucleated cell counts were estimated. The protocol was immunoSEQ multiplex PCR, while the TCRdb copy is restricted to in-frame clones and leaves out a portion. V and J calls and clone size follow that table, whereas D and trimming were derived from the DNA. The profile shows about 400,000 clones, roughly 90% of them singletons.

Material for sequencing was PBMCs or T cells enriched from blood (not recorded which). The receptor was isolated from a woman aged 40-49 years with acute COVID-19. The chain employs TRBV3-1 (or the pseudogene TRBV3-2) and TRBJ2-7; the match to TRBD2 covers 10 bases. In nucleotides, the CDR3 is TGTGCCAGCAGCCAAGCTTTGCCTAGCGGGGGATTCAGCGAGCAGTACTTC. Translation: CASSQALPSGGFSEQYF.